The present TCR beta chain was sequenced within a study of immune cell composition in non-small cell lung cancer. Study in general: Tumours were mainly lung adenocarcinoma or squamous cell carcinoma.

The data were produced by immunoSEQ multiplex PCR, yet TCRdb's version contains in-frame clones alone and is incomplete. The sample holds 1,000 to 1,500 clones; about 74% are singletons and the top ten take approximately 15%. Regarding this clone: Antigen unknown.

Study-level points and caveats: About 80% of squamous and around 34% of adenocarcinoma cases had tumour-associated clones >0.5%.

Germline V lookup: CDR1 MGHRA, CDR2 YSYEKL. CDR3 size: 13 residues. The V end lost 4 bases, the J end lost 8 bases, and 12 bases lay between the germline ends. Frozen unsorted single-cell suspensions supplied the genomic DNA. Sequenced sample: lung tumor tissue. The clonotype comes from a human donor with non-small cell lung cancer. The V gene is TRBV4-1, the J gene TRBJ2-1, with D maybe TRBD2 (5 bases). The CDR3 nucleotides read TGCGCCAGCAGCCTTCTGGGGAGCGATGAGCAGTTCTTC. Protein: CASSLLGSDEQFF.